What follows are 18 T cell receptor beta chains derived from one specimen sequenced in a study of control samples from healthy donors and cancer patients. Libraries were prepared by immunoSEQ multiplex PCR; TCRdb keeps only in-frame clonotypes and omits some of them. The repertoire holds 150,000 to 200,000 clones, about 90% seen once, with around 2% in the top ten. The specimen sequenced was blood. The receptors come from a woman between 40 and 50 years old in good health.

The V and J genes are TRBV29-1 and TRBJ2-5; D gene unclear. V lost 8 bases and J lost 5, with 18 bases in between. Germline CDR1 reads SQVTM; CDR2 reads ANQGSEA. The CDR3 length is 13 residues. The CDR3 loop reads CSPPVGRTETQYF. The CDR3, as DNA: TGCAGCCCCCCGGTGGGTCGCACGGAGACCCAGTACTTC.

V is TRBV29-1 and J is TRBJ2-3, with D tentatively TRBD1 or TRBD2 (6 bases each). With 5 bases removed from V and 6 bases from J, the gap between germline ends came to 12 bases. The germline CDR1 and CDR2 sequences are SQVTM and ANQGSEA. The CDR3 sequence is 12 residues long. The CDR3, as DNA: TGCAGCGTTCGCGAGGGGGGTGATACGCAGTATTTT. Its protein product is CSVREGGDTQYF.

The gene calls are TRBV28 and TRBJ2-3, with TRBD2 as a possible D gene (5 bases). The CDR3 has 14 amino acids. Deletions cut 2 bases from V and 4 bases from J, with 10 bases between. CDR1 and CDR2 (germline): MDHEN, SYDVKM. The CDR3 bases are TGTGCCAGCAGTTTAAGGTTCGGGGCAGATACGCAGTATTTT. Translation: CASSLRFGADTQYF.

The rearrangement links TRBV11-3 to TRBJ2-5; D perhaps matches TRBD1 (6 bases). CDR3 length equals 14 residues. V gave up 4 bases and J gave up 5 bases, with 14 bases separating them. Germline V gives CDR1 SGHNT, CDR2 YENEEA. In nucleotides, the CDR3 is TGTGCCAGCAGCTCCAGGGGTCTAGGGGAGACCCAGTACTTC. It specifies CASSSRGLGETQYF.

The J gene is TRBJ1-6, the V gene TRBV12-5; tentatively, D is TRBD1 (6 bases). Trimming left V 4 bases short and J 0 bases short, with 10 bases between. This CDR3 spans 16 amino acids. The germline V gene has CDR1 LGHNT and CDR2 FRNRAP. Here the CDR3 reads CASGSLGGSYNSPLHF. CDR3 nucleotides: TGTGCTAGTGGTTCCTTAGGGGGCTCCTATAATTCACCCCTCCACTTT.

The chain recombines TRBV19 with TRBJ1-1; no reliable D call. The V gene's germline CDR1 is LNHDA and CDR2 SQIVND (reference sequence). The V and J ends lost 2 bases and 0 bases respectively, with 7 bases between them. The CDR3 runs to 14 residues. CDR3 sequence: CASSIQAMNTEAFF. CDR3 DNA sequence: TGTGCCAGTAGTATACAGGCCATGAACACTGAAGCTTTCTTT.

The chain recombines TRBV27 with TRBJ1-1; TRBD1 aligns across 11 bases. The CDR3 extends over 14 amino acids. Germline-derived CDR1 and CDR2 are MNHEY and SMNVEV (reference sequence). The V segment lost 6 bases and the J segment 3 bases; nucleotides outside the gene matches: 3. The DNA of the CDR3 is TGTGCCAGCAGGGGGGACAGGGGGTACACTGAAGCTTTCTTT. Encoded protein: CASRGDRGYTEAFF.

The rearrangement uses TRBV5-1 and TRBJ2-5; no reliable D call. V was clipped by 0 bases and J by 1 base, with 7 bases between them. This CDR3 contains 14 residues. Germline CDR1 SGHRS, CDR2 YFSETQ. CDR3 in amino acids: CASSLVNPQETQYF. The DNA of the CDR3 is TGCGCCAGCAGCTTGGTAAATCCCCAAGAGACCCAGTACTTC.

V is TRBV6-5 and J is TRBJ2-7, with D possibly being TRBD1 (6 bases). The CDR3 has 13 residues. V dropped 6 bases and J dropped 2 bases, with 11 bases sitting between them. Germline V gene sequence: CDR1 MNHEY, CDR2 SVGAGI. CDR3 nucleotides: TGTGCCAGCAGAACGGGACACCCCTACGAGCAGTACTTC. Protein product: CASRTGHPYEQYF.

The chain couples TRBV29-1 to TRBJ2-1; 7 positions agree with TRBD1. Germline V gene sequence: CDR1 SQVTM, CDR2 ANQGSEA. This CDR3 has 16 residues. V gave up 1 base and J gave up 2 bases; unmatched junction bases: 8. The CDR3 spells CSVEGGPGQPYNEQFF. For the CDR3, the DNA is TGCAGCGTTGAAGGGGGTCCGGGACAGCCCTACAATGAGCAGTTCTTC.

The chain couples TRBV3-1 (or the pseudogene TRBV3-2) to TRBJ2-7; 13 bases align to TRBD2. From germline, CDR1 is LGHDT and CDR2 YNNKEL (reference sequence). J was trimmed by 6 bases and V by 1 base; bases with no gene match: 3. CDR3 size: 15 residues. The CDR3 DNA reads TGTGCCAGCAGCCAAGGACTAGCGGGGGGCTCCGAGCAGTACTTC. This gives the protein CASSQGLAGGSEQYF.

The chain recombines TRBV7-9 with TRBJ1-3; 9 bases align to TRBD1. Trimming took 5 bases from V and 4 from J; bases not matched to a gene: 6. CDR1 is SEHNR and CDR2 is FQNEAQ in the germline V gene (reference sequence). CDR3 length equals 15 residues. CDR3 in DNA: TGTGCCAGCAGCCCTCCCGGGACAGGGGGAAACACCATATATTTT. Translation: CASSPPGTGGNTIYF.

The genes are TRBV21-1 and TRBJ1-6; TRBD1 is the table's D call, not checked against the DNA. TRBV21-1 constitutes a pseudogene. This CDR3 has 14 amino acids. CDR3 bases: TGTGCCAGCAGCAAGACAGGGCACGATTCACCCCTCCACTTT. It codes for CASSKTGHDSPLHF.

The chain uses TRBV6-4 and TRBJ2-1; TRBD1 matches 10 bases. From germline, CDR1 is MRHNA and CDR2 SNTAGT. The CDR3 totals 16 residues. J gave up 4 bases and V 0 bases, and 3 bases lay outside the gene matches. The CDR3 region is CASSDSWDRGYNEQFF. The CDR3 DNA sequence: TGTGCCAGCAGTGACTCATGGGACAGGGGTTACAATGAGCAGTTCTTC.

The V gene is TRBV13, the J gene TRBJ2-1; 8 bases align to TRBD1. Unmatched junction bases numbered 4, after V lost 5 bases and J lost 4 bases. Looked up from germline, CDR1 is PRHDT and CDR2 is FYEKMQ (reference sequence). The CDR3 runs 14 residues. CDR3 loop: CASSPTGAYNEQFF. The CDR3 region has the DNA TGTGCCAGCAGCCCGACAGGGGCATACAATGAGCAGTTCTTC. Full variable domain (rest looked up from reference TRBV13 and TRBJ2-1): AAGVIQSPRHLIKEKRETATLKCYPIPRHDTVYWYQQGPGQDPQFLISFYEKMQSDKGSIPDRFSAQQFSDYHSELNMSSLELGDSALYFCASSPTGAYNEQFFGPGTRLTVL.

This chain joins TRBV28 and TRBJ2-1; D perhaps matches TRBD1 (6 bases). V was cut by 6 bases and J by 5 bases, with 14 bases left in between. There are 14 residues in the CDR3. Germline values: CDR1 MDHEN, CDR2 SYDVKM. The CDR3 spells CASRVGASDNEQFF. The CDR3 DNA reads TGTGCCAGCAGGGTGGGGGCGTCGGACAATGAGCAGTTCTTC.

This clone turned up a few times. This chain uses TRBV6-6 with TRBJ1-2, with D maybe TRBD1 (6 bases). CDR1 is MNHNY and CDR2 is SVGAGI in the germline V gene (reference sequence). This CDR3 region has 13 residues. With 7 bases removed from V and 6 bases from J, the gap between germline ends came to 15 bases. DNA of the CDR3: TGTGCCAGCACTACAATACAGGGAAATGGCTACACCTTC. Protein sequence: CASTTIQGNGYTF.

This chain connects TRBV2 to TRBJ2-7, with D perhaps TRBD1 (6 bases). The length of the CDR3 is 15 residues. In germline, CDR1 is SNHLY, CDR2 FYNNEI. Trimming pared 2 bases from V and 0 bases from J, leaving 11 bases between. The CDR3 loop reads CASSEPQGSSYEQYF. CDR3 nucleotides: TGTGCCAGCAGTGAACCTCAGGGGTCCTCCTACGAGCAGTACTTC. The whole variable domain, remainder taken from reference TRBV2 and TRBJ2-7, is EPEVTQTPSHQVTQMGQEVILRCVPISNHLYFYWYRQILGQKVEFLVSFYNNEISEKSEIFDDQFSVERPDGSNFTLKIRSTKLEDSAMYFCASSEPQGSSYEQYFGPGTRLTVT.